The 9 T cell receptor beta chains in this list originate from one sample, sequenced in a study of blood T cells in healthy people across ages. The authors ran a second PCR of roughly 6 to 12 cycles using a sample-barcoded 5' primer and a J-beta primer mix. One entry per CDR3 protein results from TCRdb running MiXCR on the 5' RACE reads. Of over 1,500,000 distinct CDR3 sequences in the sample, about 49% were seen once. The sequenced sample consisted of blood. These receptors were collected from a woman aged 40 to 50 in good health.

This chain uses TRBV4-1 with TRBJ1-2, with no clear D. This CDR3 has 11 amino acids. Germline lookup yields CDR1 MGHRA and CDR2 YSYEKL. V lost 3 bases to trimming and J lost 12 bases, with 11 bases between them. CDR3 DNA: TGCGCCAGCAGCCAGCCCTCGGGCCACACCTTC. This sequence encodes CASSQPSGHTF.

The chain carries TRBV20-1 and TRBJ2-1; D not resolved. Germline CDR1 DFQATT, CDR2 SNEGSKA (reference sequence). V was trimmed by 6 bases and J by 5 bases, leaving 8 bases between them. The CDR3 contains 11 residues. CDR3 sequence reads: CSAGFHNEQFF. The CDR3 region has the DNA TGCAGTGCCGGATTCCACAATGAGCAGTTCTTC.

The V call is TRBV4-1, the J call TRBJ1-2, with 8 bases aligning to TRBD1. J gave up 8 bases and V 4 bases, and 12 bases lay outside the gene matches. CDR1 is MGHRA, CDR2 YSYEKL, per germline. This CDR3 spans 15 amino acids. CDR3 bases: TGCGCCAGCAGCCTCCAGGGGGCCCGGGCCTTGGGCTACACCTTC. It is translated as CASSLQGARALGYTF.

This clonotype has more than one count but fewer than ten. This chain joins TRBV7-2 and TRBJ1-6; D is perhaps TRBD1 (5 bases). V gave up 2 bases and J gave up 7 bases, with 15 bases separating them. The length of the CDR3 is 16 residues. Germline-derived CDR1 and CDR2 are SGHTA and FQGNSA. CDR3 protein: CASSLLSGPLNSPLHF. The CDR3 DNA is TGTGCCAGCAGCTTATTGTCGGGACCGCTCAATTCACCCCTCCACTTT.

The chain links TRBV15 to TRBJ2-1, with TRBD1 identical over 10 bases. Germline V gives CDR1 LNHNV, CDR2 YYDKDF (reference sequence). The ends lost 8 bases at V and 7 bases at J; junction bases unmatched: 11. The length of the CDR3 is 15 residues. This chain's CDR3 is CATLNRDRGRNEQFF. Here the CDR3 DNA reads TGTGCCACCTTAAATCGGGACAGGGGACGAAATGAGCAGTTCTTC.

This clonotype appeared many times. This rearrangement joins TRBV9 to TRBJ2-1, with 13 bases identical to TRBD2. Looked up from germline, CDR1 is SGDLS and CDR2 is YYNGEE. V was clipped by 4 bases and J by 5 bases; unmatched bases: 9. There are 17 residues in the CDR3. In nucleotides, the CDR3 is TGTGCCAGCAGCCCCAGAACTAGCGGGGGGGCCCACAATGAGCAGTTCTTC. Protein product: CASSPRTSGGAHNEQFF.

V gene TRBV7-2 combines with J gene TRBJ2-3, with 9 bases that match TRBD1. There are 14 residues in the CDR3. V shed 6 bases and J 2 bases; nucleotides not matched to a gene: 3. Germline CDR1 SGHTA, CDR2 FQGNSA. The CDR3, as DNA: TGTGCCAGCAGGGCACAGGGGGCCACAGATACGCAGTATTTT. Amino acids: CASRAQGATDTQYF.

The V call is TRBV20-1, the J call TRBJ2-3; TRBD2 agrees at 8 bases. The CDR3 runs 14 residues. CDR1 is DFQATT, CDR2 SNEGSKA, per germline (reference sequence). Germline trimming cut 2 bases from V and 2 bases from J; bases unmatched to any gene: 3. CDR3 in DNA: TGCAGTGCTAGAATGCGGGGGGACACAGATACGCAGTATTTT. Residues: CSARMRGDTDTQYF.

The V and J genes are TRBV9 and TRBJ2-4; D is possibly TRBD1 (5 bases). The end of the DNA aligns better with TRBJ2-7, so the J call may be wrong. The CDR3 spans 14 residues. CDR1 and CDR2 from the germline V gene are SGDLS and YYNGEE. Here the CDR3 reads CASSTPTEYYEQYF. Here the CDR3 DNA reads TGTGCCAGCAGCACCCCGACAGAATACTACGAGCAGTACTTC.